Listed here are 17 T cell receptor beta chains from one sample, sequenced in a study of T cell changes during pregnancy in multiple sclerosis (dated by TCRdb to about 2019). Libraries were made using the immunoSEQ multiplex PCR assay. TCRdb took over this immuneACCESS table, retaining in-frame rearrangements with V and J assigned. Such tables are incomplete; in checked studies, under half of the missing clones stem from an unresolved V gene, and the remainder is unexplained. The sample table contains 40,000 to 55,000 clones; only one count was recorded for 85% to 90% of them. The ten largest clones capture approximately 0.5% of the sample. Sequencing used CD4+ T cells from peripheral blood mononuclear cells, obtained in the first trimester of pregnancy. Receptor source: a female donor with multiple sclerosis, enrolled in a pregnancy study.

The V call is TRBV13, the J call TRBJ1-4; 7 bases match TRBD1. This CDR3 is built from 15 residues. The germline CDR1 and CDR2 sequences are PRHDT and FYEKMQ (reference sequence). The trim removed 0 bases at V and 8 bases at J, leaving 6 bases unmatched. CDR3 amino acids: CASSLGTGRYEKLFF. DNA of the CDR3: TGTGCCAGCAGCTTAGGGACAGGGCGGTACGAAAAACTGTTTTTT.

The chain's CDR3 is CASSLASSGRIYEQYF. In DNA form, the CDR3 reads TGTGCCAGCAGCTTAGCGTCTAGCGGGAGAATCTACGAGCAGTACTTC. V and J are TRBV7-2 and TRBJ2-7; 10 positions match TRBD2. Germline CDR1 SGHTA, CDR2 FQGNSA. This CDR3 is built from 16 residues. V was pared by 0 bases and J by 3 bases, with 5 bases of the junction left unmatched. The whole variable domain, filled in from reference TRBV7-2 and TRBJ2-7, reads GAGVSQSPSNKVTEKGKDVELRCDPISGHTALYWYRQSLGQGLEFLIYFQGNSAPDKSGLPSDRFSAERTGGSVSTLTIQRTQQEDSAVYLCASSLASSGRIYEQYFGPGTRLTVT.

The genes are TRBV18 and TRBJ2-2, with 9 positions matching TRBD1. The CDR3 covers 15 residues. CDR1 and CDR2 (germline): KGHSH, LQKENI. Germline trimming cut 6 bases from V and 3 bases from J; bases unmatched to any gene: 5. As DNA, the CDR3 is TGTGCCAGCTCTCACCGGGACAGGGACACCGGGGAGCTGTTTTTT. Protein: CASSHRDRDTGELFF.

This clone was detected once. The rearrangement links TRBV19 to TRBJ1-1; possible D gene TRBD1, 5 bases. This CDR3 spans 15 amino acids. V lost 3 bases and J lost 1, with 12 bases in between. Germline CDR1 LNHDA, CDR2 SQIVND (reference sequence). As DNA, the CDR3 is TGTGCCAGTAGTATCCCCGGACACTCGAACACTGAAGCTTTCTTT. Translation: CASSIPGHSNTEAFF.

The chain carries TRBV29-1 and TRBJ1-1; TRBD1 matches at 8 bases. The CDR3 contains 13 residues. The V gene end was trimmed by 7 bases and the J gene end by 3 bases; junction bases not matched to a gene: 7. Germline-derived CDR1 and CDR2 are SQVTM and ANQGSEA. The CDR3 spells CSAVGQGHTEAFF. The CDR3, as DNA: TGCAGCGCCGTAGGACAGGGACACACTGAAGCTTTCTTT. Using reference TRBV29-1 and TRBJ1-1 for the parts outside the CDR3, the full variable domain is SAVISQKPSRDICQRGTSLTIQCQVDSQVTMMFWYRQQPGQSLTLIATANQGSEATYESGFVIDKFPISRPNLTFSTLTVSNMSPEDSSIYLCSAVGQGHTEAFFGQGTRLTVV.

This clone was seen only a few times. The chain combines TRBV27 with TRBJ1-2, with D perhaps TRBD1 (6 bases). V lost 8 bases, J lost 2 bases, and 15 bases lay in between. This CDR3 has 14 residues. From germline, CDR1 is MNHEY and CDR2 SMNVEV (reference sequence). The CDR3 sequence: CASGGRGPNYGYTF. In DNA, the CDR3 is TGTGCCAGCGGCGGCAGGGGACCGAACTATGGCTACACCTTC.

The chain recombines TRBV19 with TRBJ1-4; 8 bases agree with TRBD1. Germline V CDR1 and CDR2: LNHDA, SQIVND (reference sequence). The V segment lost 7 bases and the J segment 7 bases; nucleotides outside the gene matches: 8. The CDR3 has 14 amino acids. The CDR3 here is CASTETGVREKLFF. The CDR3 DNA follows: TGTGCCAGTACCGAGACAGGGGTTCGTGAAAAACTGTTTTTT.

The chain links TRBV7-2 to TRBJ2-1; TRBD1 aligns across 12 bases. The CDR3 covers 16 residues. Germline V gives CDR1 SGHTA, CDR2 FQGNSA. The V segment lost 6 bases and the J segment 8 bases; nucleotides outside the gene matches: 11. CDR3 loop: CASRKKPGTGGDEQFF. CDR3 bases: TGTGCCAGCAGAAAAAAACCCGGGACAGGGGGCGATGAGCAGTTCTTC.

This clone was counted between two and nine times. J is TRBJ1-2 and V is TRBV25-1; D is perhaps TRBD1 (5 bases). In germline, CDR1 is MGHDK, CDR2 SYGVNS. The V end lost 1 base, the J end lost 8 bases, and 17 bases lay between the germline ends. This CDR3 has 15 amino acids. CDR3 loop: CASSEWGDAGGGYTF. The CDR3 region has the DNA TGTGCCAGCAGTGAATGGGGGGACGCGGGCGGAGGCTACACCTTC.

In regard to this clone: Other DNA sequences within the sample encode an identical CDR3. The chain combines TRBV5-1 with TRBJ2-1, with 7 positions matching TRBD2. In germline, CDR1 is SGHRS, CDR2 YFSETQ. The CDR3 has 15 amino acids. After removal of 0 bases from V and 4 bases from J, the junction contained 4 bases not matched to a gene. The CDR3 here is CASSLASGTYNEQFF. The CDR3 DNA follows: TGCGCCAGCAGCTTGGCGAGCGGGACTTACAATGAGCAGTTCTTC.

CDR3 protein: CASTEGAGSTYEQYF. The CDR3 DNA reads as TGTGCCAGCACCGAAGGAGCGGGATCCACCTACGAGCAGTACTTC. The V gene is TRBV9, the J gene TRBJ2-7; 7 nucleotides match TRBD2. The CDR3 covers 15 residues. Per the germline V gene, CDR1 is SGDLS and CDR2 is YYNGEE. After removal of 6 bases from V and 2 bases from J, the junction contained 11 bases not matched to a gene.

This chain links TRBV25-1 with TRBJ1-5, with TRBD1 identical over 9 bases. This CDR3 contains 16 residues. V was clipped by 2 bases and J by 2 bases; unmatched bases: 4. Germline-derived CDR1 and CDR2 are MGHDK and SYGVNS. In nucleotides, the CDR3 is TGTGCCAGCAGTGAAACAGGGGGCTTAGGCAATCAGCCCCAGCATTTT. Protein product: CASSETGGLGNQPQHF.

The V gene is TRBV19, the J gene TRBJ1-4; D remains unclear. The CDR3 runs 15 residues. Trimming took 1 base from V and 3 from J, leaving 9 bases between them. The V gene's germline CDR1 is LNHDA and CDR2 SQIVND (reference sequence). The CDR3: CASSIGGRSNEKLFF. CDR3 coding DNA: TGTGCCAGTAGTATAGGAGGGCGGTCTAATGAAAAACTGTTTTTT.

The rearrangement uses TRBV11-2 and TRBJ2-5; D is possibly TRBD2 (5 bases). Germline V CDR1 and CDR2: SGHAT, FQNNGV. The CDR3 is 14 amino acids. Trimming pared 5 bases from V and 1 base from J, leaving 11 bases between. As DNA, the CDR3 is TGTGCCAGCAGCCCTAGCTTCTCCCAAGAGACCCAGTACTTC. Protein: CASSPSFSQETQYF.

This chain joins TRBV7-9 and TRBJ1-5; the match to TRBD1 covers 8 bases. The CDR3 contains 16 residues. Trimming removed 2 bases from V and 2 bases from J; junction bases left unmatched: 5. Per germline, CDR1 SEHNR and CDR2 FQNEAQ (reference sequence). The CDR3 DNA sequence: TGTGCCAGCAGCTTACAGGGGGCGATGGGCAATCAGCCCCAGCATTTT. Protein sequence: CASSLQGAMGNQPQHF.

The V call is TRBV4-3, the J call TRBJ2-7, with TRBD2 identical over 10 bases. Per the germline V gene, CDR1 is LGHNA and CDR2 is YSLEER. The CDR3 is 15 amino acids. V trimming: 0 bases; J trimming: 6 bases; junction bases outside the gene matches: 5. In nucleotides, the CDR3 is TGCGCCAGCAGCCAAGAGAGCGGGAGGGCCCCCGAGCAGTACTTC. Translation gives CASSQESGRAPEQYF.

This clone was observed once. CDR3 coding DNA: TGTGCCAGCAGTTTAGTGGCAGGAACAGGGGGCTACACCTTC. It translates to CASSLVAGTGGYTF. V is TRBV27 and J is TRBJ1-2; tentatively, D is TRBD1 (6 bases). V lost 2 bases to trimming and J lost 8 bases, with 15 bases between them. This CDR3 is built from 14 residues. Germline loops: CDR1 MNHEY, CDR2 SMNVEV (reference sequence).